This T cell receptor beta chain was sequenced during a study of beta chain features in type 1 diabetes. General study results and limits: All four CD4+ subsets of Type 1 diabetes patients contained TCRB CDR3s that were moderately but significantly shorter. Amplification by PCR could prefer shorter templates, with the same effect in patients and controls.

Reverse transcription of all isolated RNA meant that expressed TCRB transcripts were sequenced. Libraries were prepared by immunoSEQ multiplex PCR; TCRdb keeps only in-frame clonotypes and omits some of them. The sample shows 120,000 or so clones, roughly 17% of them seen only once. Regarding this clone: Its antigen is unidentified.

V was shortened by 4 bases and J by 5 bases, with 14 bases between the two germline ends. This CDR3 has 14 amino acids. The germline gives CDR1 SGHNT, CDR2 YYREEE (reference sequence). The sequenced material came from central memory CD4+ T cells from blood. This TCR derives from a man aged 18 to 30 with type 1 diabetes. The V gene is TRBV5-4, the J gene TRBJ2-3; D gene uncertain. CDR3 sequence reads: CASSPRAAGDTQYF. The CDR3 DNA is TGTGCCAGCAGCCCCCGGGCAGCCGGAGATACGCAGTATTTT.